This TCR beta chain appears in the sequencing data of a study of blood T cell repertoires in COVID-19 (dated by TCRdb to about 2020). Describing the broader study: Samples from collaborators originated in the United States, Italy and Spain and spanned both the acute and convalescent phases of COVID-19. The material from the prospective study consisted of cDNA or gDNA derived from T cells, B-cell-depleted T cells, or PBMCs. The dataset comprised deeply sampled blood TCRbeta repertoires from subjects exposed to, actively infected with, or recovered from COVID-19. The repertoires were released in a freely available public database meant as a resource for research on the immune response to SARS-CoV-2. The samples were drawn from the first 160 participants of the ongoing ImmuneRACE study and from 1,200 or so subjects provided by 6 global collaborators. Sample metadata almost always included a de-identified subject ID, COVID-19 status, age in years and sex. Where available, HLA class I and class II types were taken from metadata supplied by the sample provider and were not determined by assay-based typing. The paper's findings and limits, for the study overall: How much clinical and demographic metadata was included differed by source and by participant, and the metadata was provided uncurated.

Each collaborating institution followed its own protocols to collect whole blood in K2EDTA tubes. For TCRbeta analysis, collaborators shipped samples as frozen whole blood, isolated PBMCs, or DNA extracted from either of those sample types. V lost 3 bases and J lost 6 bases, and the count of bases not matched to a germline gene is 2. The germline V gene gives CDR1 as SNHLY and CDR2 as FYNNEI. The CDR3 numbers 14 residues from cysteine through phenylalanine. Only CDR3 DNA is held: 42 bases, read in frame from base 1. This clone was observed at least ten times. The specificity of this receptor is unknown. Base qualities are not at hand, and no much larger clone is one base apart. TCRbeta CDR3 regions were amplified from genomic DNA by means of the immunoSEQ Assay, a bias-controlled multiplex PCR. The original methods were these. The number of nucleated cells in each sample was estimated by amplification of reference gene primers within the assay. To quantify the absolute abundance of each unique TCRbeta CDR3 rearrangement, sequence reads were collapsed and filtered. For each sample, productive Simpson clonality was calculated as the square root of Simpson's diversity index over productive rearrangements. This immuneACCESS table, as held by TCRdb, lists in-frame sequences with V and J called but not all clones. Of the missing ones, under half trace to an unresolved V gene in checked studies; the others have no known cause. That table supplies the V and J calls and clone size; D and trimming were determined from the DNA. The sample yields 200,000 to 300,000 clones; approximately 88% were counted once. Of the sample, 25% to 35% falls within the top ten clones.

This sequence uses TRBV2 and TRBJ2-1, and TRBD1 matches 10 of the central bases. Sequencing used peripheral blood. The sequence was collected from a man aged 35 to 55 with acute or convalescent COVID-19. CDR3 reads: CASSEGQGSNEQFF. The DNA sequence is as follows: TGTGCCAGCAGTGAGGGACAGGGGAGCAATGAGCAGTTCTTC.